This is a list of T cell receptor beta chains from one sample in a study of beta chain features in type 1 diabetes. Generated by immunoSEQ multiplex PCR, the TCRdb table keeps only in-frame clones and is missing some. The sample includes around 450,000 clones, over 9.5% of them seen just once. The sequencing input was naive CD4+ T cells from blood. The receptors were gathered from a woman aged 18-30 years in good health. Each CDR3 is given with its conserved first and last residue. The D gene is left open where the match is weak. Clone size, where shown, is once, few, many, or a class for clones that have expanded.

clone size	V gene	J gene	D gene	CDR3 length	CDR3 protein	CDR3 DNA
few	TRBV27	TRBJ1-1	TRBD1	15	CASSRTSRGDTEAFF	TGTGCCAGCAGTCGGACATCCAGGGGGGACACTGAAGCTTTCTTT
few	TRBV6-5	TRBJ2-7	-	14	CASGRGQASYEQYF	TGTGCCAGCGGTCGCGGGCAGGCCTCCTACGAGCAGTACTTC
-	TRBV28	TRBJ1-5	-	12	CASRQVNQPQHF	TGTGCCAGCAGGCAGGTGAATCAGCCCCAGCATTTT
few	TRBV7-9	TRBJ1-5	TRBD1	14	CASSSPGQRQPQHF	TGTGCCAGCAGCTCTCCGGGACAGCGCCAGCCCCAGCATTTT
few	TRBV29-1	TRBJ1-1	-	12	CSAYRSSTEAFF	TGCAGCGCCTATCGATCTAGCACTGAAGCTTTCTTT
-	TRBV2	TRBJ2-3	-	11	CASSTVDTQYF	TGTGCCAGCAGTACGGTGGATACGCAGTATTTT
-	TRBV7-2	TRBJ1-5	-	13	CASSFGGHQPQHF	TGTGCCAGCAGCTTCGGCGGGCATCAGCCCCAGCATTTT
few	TRBV11-3	TRBJ2-1	TRBD2	16	CASSSRLAGASAEQFF	TGTGCCAGCAGCTCTCGACTAGCGGGAGCTTCCGCTGAGCAGTTCTTC
few	TRBV4-1	TRBJ2-3	-	15	CASSPVGHRLDTQYF	TGCGCCAGCAGCCCCGTAGGCCATAGACTGGATACGCAGTATTTT
-	TRBV15	TRBJ1-1	-	16	CATSRIQNRAYTEAFF	TGTGCCACCAGCAGAATCCAGAACAGGGCCTACACTGAAGCTTTCTTT
-	TRBV18	TRBJ1-1	-	11	CASSGGPEAFF	TGTGCCAGCTCAGGGGGCCCTGAAGCTTTCTTT
-	TRBV28	TRBJ2-6	-	15	CASSLSGSGANVLTF	TGTGCCAGCAGTTTATCGGGATCTGGGGCCAACGTCCTGACTTTC
-	TRBV7-9	TRBJ2-2	TRBD1	15	CASSPRQGAPGELFF	TGTGCCAGCAGCCCCCGTCAGGGGGCCCCCGGGGAGCTGTTTTTT
many	TRBV30	TRBJ2-1	-	15	CAWSVRAGGYNEQFF	TGTGCCTGGAGTGTACGGGCAGGAGGATACAATGAGCAGTTCTTC
few	TRBV9	TRBJ2-1	TRBD2	17	CASSAFGLAGGIYEQFF	TGTGCCAGCAGCGCATTCGGACTAGCGGGAGGTATCTATGAGCAGTTCTTC
few	TRBV5-1	TRBJ2-3	-	11	CASSSALWQYF	TGCGCCAGCAGCTCCGCCCTCTGGCAGTATTTT
-	TRBV5-1	TRBJ1-1	TRBD1	19	CASSLVPPGQGFPTVEAFF	TGCGCCAGCAGCTTGGTACCCCCAGGACAGGGGTTCCCGACCGTTGAAGCTTTCTTT
-	TRBV4-3	TRBJ1-1	TRBD1	16	CASSRGPVTGGTEAFF	TGCGCCAGCAGCCGAGGTCCCGTGACAGGGGGTACTGAAGCTTTCTTT
-	TRBV9	TRBJ2-3	-	16	CASSVSGGGSTDTQYF	TGTGCCAGCAGCGTTTCAGGGGGAGGGAGCACAGATACGCAGTATTTT
few	TRBV9	TRBJ1-1	-	16	CASSWTTGPMNTEAFF	TGTGCCAGCAGCTGGACGACAGGACCTATGAACACTGAAGCTTTCTTT
few	TRBV29-1	TRBJ2-1	TRBD2	16	CSVETSGGFSYNEQFF	TGCAGCGTTGAAACTAGCGGGGGATTCTCCTACAATGAGCAGTTCTTC
-	TRBV13	TRBJ1-4	-	19	CASSSHRSPATTTNEKLFF	TGTGCCAGCAGCTCCCACAGGTCCCCCGCAACGACAACTAATGAAAAACTGTTTTTT
many	TRBV25-1	TRBJ2-6	-	13	CASSVAGANVLTF	TGTGCCAGCAGTGTTGCGGGGGCCAACGTCCTGACTTTC
few	TRBV4-3	TRBJ2-2	-	16	CASSQERRFATGELFF	TGCGCCAGCAGCCAAGAGCGCCGCTTTGCAACCGGGGAGCTGTTTTTT
few	TRBV7-9	TRBJ1-2	-	14	CASSPNTRTRRNTF	TGTGCCAGCAGCCCAAACACCCGGACAAGGAGGAACACCTTC